Sequencing of this TCR beta chain was carried out in a study of vaccination and CD4 T cells after COVID-19. About the research overall: Blood was drawn a median around 70 days post second dose, range 14 to 241. Cellular stimulation was performed using overlapping spike peptides derived from SARS-CoV-2, HCoV-NL63, HCoV-OC43 and HCoV-229E. The study, taken as a whole, reports: Relatively few convalescent patients were studied, without early post-infection timepoints.

Oncomine TCR Beta short-read sequencing was applied to DNA from cultured CD4+ T cells. In TCRdb, the PCR reads were re-called with MiXCR into one record per CDR3 protein. The sample has 20,000 to 25,000 distinct CDR3 sequences; approximately 30% are singletons. The sample holds a few counts of this clonotype. Its matching antigen is unknown. Germline lookup yields CDR1 SGHNT and CDR2 YYREEE (reference sequence). Trimming removed 4 bases from V and 2 bases from J; junction bases left unmatched: 4. CDR3 length equals 15 residues. As to time point: late sampling 161 to 241 days after vaccination in a few convalescent patients. This sample's treatment: roughly 10-day PBMC culture with coronavirus spike peptide pools or control peptides (ViraFEST assay). Each well held 2 million to 2.5 million PBMCs in IL-2 (roughly 10 IU/ml) medium with approximately 9.4 ug/ml peptide pools.

Source: CD4+ T cells from blood, cultured in vitro, taken about 7 months after SARS-CoV-2 vaccination. The clonotype was recovered from a human donor who had recovered from COVID-19. This rearrangement joins TRBV5-4 to TRBJ2-1; 9 bases fit TRBD2. The CDR3 loop reads CASSLSGGPYNEQFF. The CDR3 DNA is TGTGCCAGCAGCCTTAGCGGGGGACCCTACAATGAGCAGTTCTTC.